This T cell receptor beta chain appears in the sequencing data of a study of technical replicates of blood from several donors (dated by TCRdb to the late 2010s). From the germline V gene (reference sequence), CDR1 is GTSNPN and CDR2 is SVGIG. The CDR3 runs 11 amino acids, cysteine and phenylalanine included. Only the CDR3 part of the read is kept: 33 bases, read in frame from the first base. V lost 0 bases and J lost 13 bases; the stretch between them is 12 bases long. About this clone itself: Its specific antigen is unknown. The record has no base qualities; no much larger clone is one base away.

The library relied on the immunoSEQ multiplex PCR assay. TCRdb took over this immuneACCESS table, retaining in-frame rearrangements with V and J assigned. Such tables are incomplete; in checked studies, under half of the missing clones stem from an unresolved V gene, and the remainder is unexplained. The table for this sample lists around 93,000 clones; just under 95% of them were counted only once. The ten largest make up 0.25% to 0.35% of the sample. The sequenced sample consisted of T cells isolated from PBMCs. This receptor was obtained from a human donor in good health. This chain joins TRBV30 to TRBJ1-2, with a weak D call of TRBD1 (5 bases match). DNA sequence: TGTGCCTGGAGTGTTAGGGGCCCGACCACCTTC. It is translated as CAWSVRGPTTF.